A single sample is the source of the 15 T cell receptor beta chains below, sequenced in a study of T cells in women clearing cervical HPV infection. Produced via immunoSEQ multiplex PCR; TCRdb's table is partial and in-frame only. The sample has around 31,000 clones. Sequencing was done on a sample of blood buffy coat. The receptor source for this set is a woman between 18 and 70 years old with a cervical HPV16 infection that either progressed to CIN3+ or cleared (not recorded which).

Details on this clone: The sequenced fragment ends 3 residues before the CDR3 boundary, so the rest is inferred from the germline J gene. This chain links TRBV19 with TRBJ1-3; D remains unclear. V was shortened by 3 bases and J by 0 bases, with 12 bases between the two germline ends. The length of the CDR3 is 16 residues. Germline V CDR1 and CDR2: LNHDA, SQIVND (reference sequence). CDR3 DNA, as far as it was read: TGTGCCAGTAGTATTCGCGGGGAGATCTCTGGAAACACC. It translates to CASSIRGEISGNT. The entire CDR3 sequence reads CASSIRGEISGNTIYF.

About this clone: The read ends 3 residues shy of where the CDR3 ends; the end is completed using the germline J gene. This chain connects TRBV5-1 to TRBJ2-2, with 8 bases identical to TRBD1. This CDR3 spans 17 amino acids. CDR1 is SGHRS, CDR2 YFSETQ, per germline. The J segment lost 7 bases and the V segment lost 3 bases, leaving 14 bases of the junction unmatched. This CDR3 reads CASSWSPGGARGGELFF. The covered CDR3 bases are TGCGCCAGCAGCTGGTCTCCAGGGGGCGCACGTGGCGGGGAG.

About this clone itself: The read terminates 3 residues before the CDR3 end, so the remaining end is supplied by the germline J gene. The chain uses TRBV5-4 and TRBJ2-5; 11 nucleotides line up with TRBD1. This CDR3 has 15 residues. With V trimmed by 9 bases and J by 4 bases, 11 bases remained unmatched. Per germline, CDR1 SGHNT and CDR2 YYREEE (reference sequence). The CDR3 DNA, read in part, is TGTGCCACCCGCGGGGGGACAGGGGGTGGAGAGACC. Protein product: CATRGGTGGGET. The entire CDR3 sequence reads CATRGGTGGGETQYF.

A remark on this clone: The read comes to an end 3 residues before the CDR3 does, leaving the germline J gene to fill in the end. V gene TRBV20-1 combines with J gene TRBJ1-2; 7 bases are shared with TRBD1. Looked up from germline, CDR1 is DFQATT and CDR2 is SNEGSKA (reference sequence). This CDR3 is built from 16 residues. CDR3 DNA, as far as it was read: TGCAGTGCTAGGGGGCAAAAGACAGGGTTGGGATGGGGC. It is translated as CSARGQKTGLGWG. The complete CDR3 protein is CSARGQKTGLGWGYTF.

The CDR3 bases that were read are TGTGCCAGCAGCTTACGGGACAAATACAATGAG. Its translation: CASSLRDKYNE. The CDR3 reads in full as CASSLRDKYNEQFF. This chain uses TRBV7-9 with TRBJ2-1; D is possibly TRBD1 (6 bases). The read finishes 3 residues shy of the CDR3 end, and the germline J gene is used to complete it. The CDR3 consists of 14 residues. The V end was cut by 2 bases, the J end by 4 bases, with 9 bases between. The germline gives CDR1 SEHNR, CDR2 FQNEAQ (reference sequence).

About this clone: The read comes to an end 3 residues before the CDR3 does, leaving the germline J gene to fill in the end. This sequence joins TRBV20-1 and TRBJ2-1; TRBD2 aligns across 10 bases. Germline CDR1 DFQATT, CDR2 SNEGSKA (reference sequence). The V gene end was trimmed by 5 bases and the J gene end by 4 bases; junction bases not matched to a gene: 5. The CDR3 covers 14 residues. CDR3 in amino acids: CSAARTSGYNEQFF. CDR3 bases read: TGCAGTGCTGCGCGGACTAGCGGTTACAATGAG.

The sequenced CDR3 bases are TGTGCCAGCAGCTTCGCTCAGTTCGCTGTC. Translation: CASSFAQFAV. The full CDR3 is CASSFAQFAVYTF. This chain joins TRBV7-9 and TRBJ1-2; D unresolved. The read stops 3 residues short of the end of the CDR3; the missing end is completed from the germline J gene. The CDR3 spans 13 residues. The germline V gene encodes CDR1 SEHNR and CDR2 FQNEAQ (reference sequence).

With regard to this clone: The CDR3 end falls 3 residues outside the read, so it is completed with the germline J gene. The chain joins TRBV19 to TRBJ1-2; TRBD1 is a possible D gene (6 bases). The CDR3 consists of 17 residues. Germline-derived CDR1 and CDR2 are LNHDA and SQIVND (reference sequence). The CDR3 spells CASSTPPRGRGSYDYTF. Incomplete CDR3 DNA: TGTGCCAGTAGTACTCCCCCCAGGGGCAGGGGATCCTACGAC.

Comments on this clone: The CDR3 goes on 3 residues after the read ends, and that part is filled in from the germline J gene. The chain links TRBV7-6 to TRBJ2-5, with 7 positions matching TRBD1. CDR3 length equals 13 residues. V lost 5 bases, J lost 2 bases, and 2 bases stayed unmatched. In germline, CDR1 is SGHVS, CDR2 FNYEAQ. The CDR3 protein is CASSPGQQETQYF. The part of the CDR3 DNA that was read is TGTGCCAGCAGCCCGGGACAGCAAGAGACC. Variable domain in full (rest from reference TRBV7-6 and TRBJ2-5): GAGVSQSPRYKVTKRGQDVALRCDPISGHVSLYWYRQALGQGPEFLTYFNYEAQQDKSGLPNDRFSAERPEGSISTLTIQRTEQRDSAMYRCASSPGQQETQYFGPGTRLLVL.

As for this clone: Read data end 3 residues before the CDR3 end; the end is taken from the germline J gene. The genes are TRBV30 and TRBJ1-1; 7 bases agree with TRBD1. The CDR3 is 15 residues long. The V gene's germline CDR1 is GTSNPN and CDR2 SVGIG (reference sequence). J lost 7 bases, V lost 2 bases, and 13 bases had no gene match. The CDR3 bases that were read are TGTGCCTGGAGTACTCCCGACAGGGACCTACGTGAA. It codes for CAWSTPDRDLRE. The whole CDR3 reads CAWSTPDRDLREAFF. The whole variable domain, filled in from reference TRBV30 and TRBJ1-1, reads SQTIHQWPATLVQPVGSPLSLECTVEGTSNPNLYWYRQAAGRGLQLLFYSVGIGQISSEVPQNLSASRPQDRQFILSSKKLLLSDSGFYLCAWSTPDRDLREAFFGQGTRLTVV.

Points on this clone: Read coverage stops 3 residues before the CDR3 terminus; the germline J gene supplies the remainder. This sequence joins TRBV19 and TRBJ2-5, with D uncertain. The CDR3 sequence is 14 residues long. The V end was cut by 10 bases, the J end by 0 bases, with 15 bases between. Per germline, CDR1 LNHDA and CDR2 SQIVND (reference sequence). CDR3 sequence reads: CATSKRAYQETQYF. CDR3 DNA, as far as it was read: TGTGCCACCTCCAAAAGGGCGTACCAAGAGACC.

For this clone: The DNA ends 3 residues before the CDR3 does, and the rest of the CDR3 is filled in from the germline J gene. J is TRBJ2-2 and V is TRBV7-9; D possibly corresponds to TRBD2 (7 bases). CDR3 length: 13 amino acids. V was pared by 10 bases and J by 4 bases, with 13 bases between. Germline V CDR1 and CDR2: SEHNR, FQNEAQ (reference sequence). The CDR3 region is CATPRGATGELFF. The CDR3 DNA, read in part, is TGTGCCACCCCTCGGGGGGCCACCGGGGAG. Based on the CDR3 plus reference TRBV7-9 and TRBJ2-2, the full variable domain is DTGVSQNPRHKITKRGQNVTFRCDPISEHNRLYWYRQTLGQGPEFLTYFQNEAQLEKSRLLSDRFSAERPKGSFSTLEIQRTEQGDSAMYLCATPRGATGELFFGEGSRLTVL.

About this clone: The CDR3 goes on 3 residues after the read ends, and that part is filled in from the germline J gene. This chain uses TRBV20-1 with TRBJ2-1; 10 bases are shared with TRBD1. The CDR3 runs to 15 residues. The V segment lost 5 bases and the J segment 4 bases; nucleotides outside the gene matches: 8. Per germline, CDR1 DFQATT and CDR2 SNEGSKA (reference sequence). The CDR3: CSAVGGTGVYNEQFF. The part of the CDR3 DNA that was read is TGCAGTGCTGTTGGAGGGACAGGGGTGTACAATGAG.

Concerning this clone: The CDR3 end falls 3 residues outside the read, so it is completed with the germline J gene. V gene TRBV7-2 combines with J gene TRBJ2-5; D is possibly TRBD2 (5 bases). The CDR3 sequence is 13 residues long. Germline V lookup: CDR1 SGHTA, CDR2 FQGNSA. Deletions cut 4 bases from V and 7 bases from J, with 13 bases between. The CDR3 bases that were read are TGTGCCAGCAGCTCGACCCACGGGGTGACC. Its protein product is CASSSTHGVT. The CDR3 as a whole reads CASSSTHGVTQYF.

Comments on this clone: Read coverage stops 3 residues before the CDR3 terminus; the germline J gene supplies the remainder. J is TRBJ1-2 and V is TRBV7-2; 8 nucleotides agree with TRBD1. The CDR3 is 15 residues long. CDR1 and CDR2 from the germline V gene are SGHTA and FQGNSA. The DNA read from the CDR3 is TGTGCCAGCAGCTTAGTAGGACAGGGCTCCGATGAC. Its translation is CASSLVGQGSDD. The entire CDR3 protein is CASSLVGQGSDDYTF.